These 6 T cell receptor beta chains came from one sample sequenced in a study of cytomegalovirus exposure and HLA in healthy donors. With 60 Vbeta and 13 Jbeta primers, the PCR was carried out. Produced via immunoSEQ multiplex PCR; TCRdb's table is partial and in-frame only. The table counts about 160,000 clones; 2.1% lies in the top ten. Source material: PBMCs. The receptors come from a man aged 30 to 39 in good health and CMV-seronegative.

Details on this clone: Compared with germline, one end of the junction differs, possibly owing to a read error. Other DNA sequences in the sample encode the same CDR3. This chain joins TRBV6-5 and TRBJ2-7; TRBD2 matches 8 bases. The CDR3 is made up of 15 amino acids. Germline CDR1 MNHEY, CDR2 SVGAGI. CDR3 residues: CASSPTGGGSYEQYF. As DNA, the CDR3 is TGTGCCAGCAGTCCAACCGGGGGGGGGTCCTATGAGCAGTACTTC.

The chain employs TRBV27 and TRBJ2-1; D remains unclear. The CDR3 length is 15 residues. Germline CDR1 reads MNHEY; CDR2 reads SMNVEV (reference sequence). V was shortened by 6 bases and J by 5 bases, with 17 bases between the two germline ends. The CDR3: CASSQSEFSHNEQFF. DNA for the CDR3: TGTGCCAGCAGCCAAAGCGAGTTTTCCCACAATGAGCAGTTCTTC.

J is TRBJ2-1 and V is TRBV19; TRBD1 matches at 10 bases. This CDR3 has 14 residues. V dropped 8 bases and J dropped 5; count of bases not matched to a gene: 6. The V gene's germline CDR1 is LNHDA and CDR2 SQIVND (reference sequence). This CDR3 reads CASAPGQGHNEQFF. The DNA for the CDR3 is TGTGCCAGTGCCCCGGGACAGGGGCACAATGAGCAGTTCTTC.

CDR3 sequence reads: CASSFGGQRKLFF. The CDR3 region has the DNA TGTGCCAGCAGCTTTGGAGGACAGCGAAAACTGTTTTTT. J is TRBJ1-4 and V is TRBV11-2; possibly TRBD1 for D (6 bases). CDR1 is SGHAT and CDR2 is FQNNGV in the germline V gene. The CDR3 spans 13 residues. Between the trimmed V and J ends, which lost 3 bases and 10 bases, there was a span of 12 bases.

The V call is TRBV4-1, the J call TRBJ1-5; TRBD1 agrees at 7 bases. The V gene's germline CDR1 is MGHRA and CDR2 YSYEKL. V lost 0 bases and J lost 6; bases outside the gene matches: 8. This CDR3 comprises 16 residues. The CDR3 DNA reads TGCGCCAGCAGCCAAGATCCACAGGGGTTGGTTCAGCCCCAGCATTTT. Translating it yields CASSQDPQGLVQPQHF.

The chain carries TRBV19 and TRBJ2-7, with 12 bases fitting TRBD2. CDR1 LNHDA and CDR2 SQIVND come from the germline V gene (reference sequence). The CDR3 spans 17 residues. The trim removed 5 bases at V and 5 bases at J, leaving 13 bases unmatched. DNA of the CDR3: TGTGCCAGTAGTCCGGGACTAGCGGGCCCTAATCTCGACGAGCAGTACTTC. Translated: CASSPGLAGPNLDEQYF.